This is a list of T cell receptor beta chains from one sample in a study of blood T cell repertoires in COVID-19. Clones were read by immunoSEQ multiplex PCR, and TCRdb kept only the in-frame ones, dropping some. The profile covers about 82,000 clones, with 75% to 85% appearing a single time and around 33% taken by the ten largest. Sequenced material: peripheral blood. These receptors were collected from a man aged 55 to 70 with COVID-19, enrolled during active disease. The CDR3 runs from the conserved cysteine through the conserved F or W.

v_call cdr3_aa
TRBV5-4 CASSLDRRGTEAFF
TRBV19 CASRVPGEYGYTF
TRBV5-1 CASSAGLSNTIYF
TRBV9 CASSRGGNVGSNQPQHF
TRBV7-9 CASSLVDGKHTQYF
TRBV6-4 CASSQAVSGHEGTNEKLFF
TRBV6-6 CASSRTGYEQYF
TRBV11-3 CASSREGFPSSTDTQYF
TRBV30 CAWSGGTIYEQYF
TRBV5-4 CASSNGTVNQPQHF
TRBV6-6 CASSGLAGGVYNEQFF
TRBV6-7 CASSSQDGGNQPQHF
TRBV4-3 CASSQENFSNQPQHF
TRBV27 CASSLGRAGNTIYF
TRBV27 CASSRTGQGNTIYF
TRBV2 CASSEYPRSGNTIYF
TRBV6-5 CASSLDGTARTQYF
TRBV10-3 CAIRAETSGGTNEQFF
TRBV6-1 CASSEIPQGSGYTF
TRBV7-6 CASSLAPGLAGTEEQFF
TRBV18 CASSPPGVLEGVDEQFF
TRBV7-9 CASSLIQGAFF
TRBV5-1 CASSLYEQPRTEAFF
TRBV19 CASSIDNPQGRGADTQYF
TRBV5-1 CASSLDPGSTDTQYF